This TCR beta chain emerged from a study of blood T cell repertoires in COVID-19. Study as a whole: The United States, Italy and Spain were the sources of the acute and convalescent COVID-19 samples. Nucleic acid was either cDNA or gDNA, and it came from T cells, B-cell-depleted T cells, or PBMCs.

CDR1 and CDR2 (germline): SGHVS, FNYEAQ. The CDR3 consists of 13 residues. Trimming removed 5 bases from V and 1 base from J, with 9 bases in between. Here immunoSEQ multiplex PCR was the method, and the copy in TCRdb shows in-frame clones only, minus some. In the table there are about 100,000 clones, roughly 90% of which are singletons. The specimen was peripheral blood. V usage is TRBV7-6 and J usage is TRBJ2-7, with a weak D call TRBD1 (6 bases). The TCR was taken from a human donor with active COVID-19. The donor label of this sample is uncertain. The CDR3, as DNA: TGTGCCAGCAGCACCGGACAGTCCTACGAGCAGTACTTC. Protein product: CASSTGQSYEQYF.